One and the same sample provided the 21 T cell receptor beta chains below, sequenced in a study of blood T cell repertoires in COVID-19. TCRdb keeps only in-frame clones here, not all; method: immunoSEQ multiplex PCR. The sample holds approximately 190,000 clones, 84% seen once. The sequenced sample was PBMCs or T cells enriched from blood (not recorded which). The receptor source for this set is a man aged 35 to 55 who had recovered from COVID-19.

CDR3 sequence (DNA): TGTGCCAGCAGTTTAGCTCAGGGTGAAGCTTTCTTT. This codes for CASSLAQGEAFF. The V call is TRBV12-3 or TRBV12-4, the J call TRBJ1-1; D is perhaps TRBD1 (5 bases). CDR3 length: 12 residues. Trimming removed 0 bases from V and 7 bases from J, with 6 bases in between.

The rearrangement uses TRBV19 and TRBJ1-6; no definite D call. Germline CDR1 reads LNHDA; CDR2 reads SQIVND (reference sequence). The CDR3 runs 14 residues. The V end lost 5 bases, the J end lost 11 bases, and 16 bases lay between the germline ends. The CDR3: CASSVGSLFTPLHF. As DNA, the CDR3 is TGTGCCAGTAGTGTCGGGAGTTTATTTACACCCCTCCACTTT.

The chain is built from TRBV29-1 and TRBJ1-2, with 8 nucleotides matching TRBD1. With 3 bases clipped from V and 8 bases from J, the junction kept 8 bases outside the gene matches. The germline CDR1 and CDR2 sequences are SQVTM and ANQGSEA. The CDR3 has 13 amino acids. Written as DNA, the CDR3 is TGCAGCGTTGAGAGGCAGGGGGCAGACGGCTACACCTTC. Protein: CSVERQGADGYTF.

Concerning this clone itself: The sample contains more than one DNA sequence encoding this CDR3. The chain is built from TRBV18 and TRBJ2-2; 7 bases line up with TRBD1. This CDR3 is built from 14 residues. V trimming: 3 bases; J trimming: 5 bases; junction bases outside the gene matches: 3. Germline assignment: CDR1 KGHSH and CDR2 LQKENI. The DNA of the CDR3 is TGTGCCAGCTCACCGGACAGGTCAACCGGGGAGCTGTTTTTT. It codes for CASSPDRSTGELFF.

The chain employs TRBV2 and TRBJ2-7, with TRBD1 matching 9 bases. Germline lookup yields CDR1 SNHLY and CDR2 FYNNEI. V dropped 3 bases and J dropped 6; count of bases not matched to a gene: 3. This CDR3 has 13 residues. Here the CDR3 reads CASSDTGGIEQYF. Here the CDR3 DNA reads TGTGCCAGCAGTGACACAGGGGGCATCGAGCAGTACTTC.

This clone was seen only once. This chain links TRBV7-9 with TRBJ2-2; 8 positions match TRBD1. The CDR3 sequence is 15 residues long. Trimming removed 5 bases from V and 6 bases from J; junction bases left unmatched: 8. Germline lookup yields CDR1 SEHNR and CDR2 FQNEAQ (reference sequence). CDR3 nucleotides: TGTGCCAGCAGCCATGGGACAGGAGGTCCCGGGGAGCTGTTTTTT. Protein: CASSHGTGGPGELFF.

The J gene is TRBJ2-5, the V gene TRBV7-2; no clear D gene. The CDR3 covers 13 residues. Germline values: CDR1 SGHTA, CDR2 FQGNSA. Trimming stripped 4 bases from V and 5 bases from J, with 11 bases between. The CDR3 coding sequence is TGTGCCAGCAGCTCCCTCGTCTCCGAGACCCAGTACTTC. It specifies CASSSLVSETQYF.

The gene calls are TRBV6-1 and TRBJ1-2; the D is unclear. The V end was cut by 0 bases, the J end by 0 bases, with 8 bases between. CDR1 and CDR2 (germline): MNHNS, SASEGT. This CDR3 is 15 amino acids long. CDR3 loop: CASSEAYRANYGYTF. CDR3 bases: TGTGCCAGCAGTGAAGCCTACAGAGCTAACTATGGCTACACCTTC.

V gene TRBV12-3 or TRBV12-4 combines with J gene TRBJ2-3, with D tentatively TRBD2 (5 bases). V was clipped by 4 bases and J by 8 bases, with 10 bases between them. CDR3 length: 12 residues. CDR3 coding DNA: TGTGCCAGCAGTTCTCCCGAGGGTACGCAGTATTTT. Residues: CASSSPEGTQYF.

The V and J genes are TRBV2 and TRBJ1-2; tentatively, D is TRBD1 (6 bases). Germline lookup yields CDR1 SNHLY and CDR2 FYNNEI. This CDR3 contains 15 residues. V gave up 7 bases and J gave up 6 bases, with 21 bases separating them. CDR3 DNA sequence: TGTGCCAGCATCTATCTACTGAAACAGGGCGATGGCTACACCTTC. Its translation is CASIYLLKQGDGYTF.

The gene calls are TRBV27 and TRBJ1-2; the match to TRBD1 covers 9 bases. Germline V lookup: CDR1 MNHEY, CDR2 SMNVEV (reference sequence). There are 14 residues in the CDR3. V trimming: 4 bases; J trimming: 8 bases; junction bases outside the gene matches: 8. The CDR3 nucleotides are TGTGCCAGCAGTTCCCCGGGACAGGGCGGCGGCTACACCTTC. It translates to CASSSPGQGGGYTF.

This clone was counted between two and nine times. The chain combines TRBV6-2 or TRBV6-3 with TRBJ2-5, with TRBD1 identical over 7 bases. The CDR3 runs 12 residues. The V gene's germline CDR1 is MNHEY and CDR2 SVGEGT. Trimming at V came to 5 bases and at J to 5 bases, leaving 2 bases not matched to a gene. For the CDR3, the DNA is TGTGCCAGCAGTGGGACAGAGGAGACCCAGTACTTC. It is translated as CASSGTEETQYF.

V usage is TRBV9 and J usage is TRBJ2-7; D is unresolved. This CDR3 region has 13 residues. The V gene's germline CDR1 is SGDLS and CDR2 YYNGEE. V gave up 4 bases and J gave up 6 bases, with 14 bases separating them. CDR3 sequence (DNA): TGTGCCAGCAGCTCCGTTCCCTCGGGCGAGCAGTACTTC. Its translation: CASSSVPSGEQYF.

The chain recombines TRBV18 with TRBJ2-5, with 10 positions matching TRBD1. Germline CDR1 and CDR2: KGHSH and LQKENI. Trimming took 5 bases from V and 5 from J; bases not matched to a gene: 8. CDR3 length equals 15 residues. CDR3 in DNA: TGTGCCAGCTCAGCCAGACAGGGGGCATCGGAGACCCAGTACTTC. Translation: CASSARQGASETQYF.

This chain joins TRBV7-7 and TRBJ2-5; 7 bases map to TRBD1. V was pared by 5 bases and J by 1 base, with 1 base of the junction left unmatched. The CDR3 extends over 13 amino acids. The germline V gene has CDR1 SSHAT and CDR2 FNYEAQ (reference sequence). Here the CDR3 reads CASSRDSQETQYF. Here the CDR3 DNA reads TGTGCCAGCAGCCGGGACAGCCAAGAGACCCAGTACTTC.

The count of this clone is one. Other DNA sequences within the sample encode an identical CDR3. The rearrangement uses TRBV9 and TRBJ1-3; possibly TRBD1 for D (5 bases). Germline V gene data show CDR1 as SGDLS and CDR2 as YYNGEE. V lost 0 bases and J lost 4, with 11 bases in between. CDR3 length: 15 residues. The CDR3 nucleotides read TGTGCCAGCAGCGTAGTGGGGGGGTCAGGAAACACCATATATTTT. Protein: CASSVVGGSGNTIYF.

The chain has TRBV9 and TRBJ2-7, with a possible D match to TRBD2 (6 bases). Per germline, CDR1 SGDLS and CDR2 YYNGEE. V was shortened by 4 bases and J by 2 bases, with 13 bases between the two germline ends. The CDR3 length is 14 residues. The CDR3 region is CASSLTGGAYEQYF. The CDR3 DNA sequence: TGTGCCAGCAGCCTAACTGGCGGGGCCTACGAGCAGTACTTC.

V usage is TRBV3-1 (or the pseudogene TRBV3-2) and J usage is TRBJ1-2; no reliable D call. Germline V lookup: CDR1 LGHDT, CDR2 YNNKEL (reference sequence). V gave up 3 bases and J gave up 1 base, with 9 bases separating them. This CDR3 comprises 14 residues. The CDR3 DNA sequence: TGTGCCAGCAGCCATTTTGCACTTAACTATGGCTACACCTTC. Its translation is CASSHFALNYGYTF.

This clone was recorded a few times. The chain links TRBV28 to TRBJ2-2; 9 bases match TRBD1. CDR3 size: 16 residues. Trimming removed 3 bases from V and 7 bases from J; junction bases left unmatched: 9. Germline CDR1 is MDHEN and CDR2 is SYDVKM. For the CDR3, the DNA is TGTGCCAGCAGTTTTGCGGGGACAGGGTTGAGCGGGGAGCTGTTTTTT. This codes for CASSFAGTGLSGELFF.

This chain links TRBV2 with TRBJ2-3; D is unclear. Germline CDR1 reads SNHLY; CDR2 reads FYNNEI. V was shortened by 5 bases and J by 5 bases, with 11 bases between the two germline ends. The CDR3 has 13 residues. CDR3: CASSSRSRDTQYF. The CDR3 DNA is TGTGCCAGCAGTAGCCGCTCGAGAGATACGCAGTATTTT.

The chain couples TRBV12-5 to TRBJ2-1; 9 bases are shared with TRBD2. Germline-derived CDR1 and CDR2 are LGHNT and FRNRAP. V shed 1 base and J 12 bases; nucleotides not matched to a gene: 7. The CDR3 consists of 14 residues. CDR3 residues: CASGLGTSASRQFF. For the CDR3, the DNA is TGTGCTAGTGGTTTGGGGACTAGCGCGAGTCGGCAGTTCTTC.